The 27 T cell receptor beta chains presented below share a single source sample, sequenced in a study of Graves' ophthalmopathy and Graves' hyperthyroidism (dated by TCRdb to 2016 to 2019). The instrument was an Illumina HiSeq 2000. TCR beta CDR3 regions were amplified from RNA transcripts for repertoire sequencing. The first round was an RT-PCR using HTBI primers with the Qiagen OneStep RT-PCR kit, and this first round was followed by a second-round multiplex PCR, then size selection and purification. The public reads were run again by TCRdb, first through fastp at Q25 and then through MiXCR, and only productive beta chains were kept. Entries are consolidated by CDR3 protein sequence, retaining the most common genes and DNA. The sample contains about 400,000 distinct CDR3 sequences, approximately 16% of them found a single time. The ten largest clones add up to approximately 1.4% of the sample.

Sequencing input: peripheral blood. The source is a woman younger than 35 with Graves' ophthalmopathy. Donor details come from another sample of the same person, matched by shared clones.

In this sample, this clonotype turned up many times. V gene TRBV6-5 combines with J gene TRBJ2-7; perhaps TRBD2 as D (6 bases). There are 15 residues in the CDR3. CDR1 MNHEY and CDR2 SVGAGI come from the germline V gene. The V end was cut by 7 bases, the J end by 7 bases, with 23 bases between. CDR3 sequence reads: CASTNTSPTTGEQYF. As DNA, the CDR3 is TGTGCCAGCACCAATACTAGCCCCACAACGGGGGAGCAGTACTTC.

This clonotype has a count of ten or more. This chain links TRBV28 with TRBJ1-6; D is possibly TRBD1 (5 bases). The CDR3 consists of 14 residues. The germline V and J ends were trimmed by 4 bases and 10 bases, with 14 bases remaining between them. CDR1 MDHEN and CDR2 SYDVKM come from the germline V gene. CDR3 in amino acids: CASSWQGEVSPLHF. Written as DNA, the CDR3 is TGTGCCAGCAGTTGGCAAGGGGAAGTGTCACCCCTCCACTTT.

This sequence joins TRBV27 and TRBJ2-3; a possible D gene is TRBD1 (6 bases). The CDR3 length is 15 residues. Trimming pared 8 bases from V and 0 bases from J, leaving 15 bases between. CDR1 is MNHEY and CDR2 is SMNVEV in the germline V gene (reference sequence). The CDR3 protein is CASGTRGRSTDTQYF. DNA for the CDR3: TGTGCCAGCGGTACCAGGGGACGAAGCACAGATACGCAGTATTTT.

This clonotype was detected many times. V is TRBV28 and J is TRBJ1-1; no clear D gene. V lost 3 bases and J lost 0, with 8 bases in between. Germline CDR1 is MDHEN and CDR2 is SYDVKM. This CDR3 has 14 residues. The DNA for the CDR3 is TGTGCCAGCAGTTTCAGCCGGTTGAACACTGAAGCTTTCTTT. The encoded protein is CASSFSRLNTEAFF.

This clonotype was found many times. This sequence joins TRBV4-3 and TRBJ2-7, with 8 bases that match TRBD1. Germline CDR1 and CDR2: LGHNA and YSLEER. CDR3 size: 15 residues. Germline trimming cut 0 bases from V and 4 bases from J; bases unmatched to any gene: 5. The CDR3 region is CASSQDRTGSYEQYF. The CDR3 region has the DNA TGCGCCAGCAGCCAAGATAGGACAGGGTCATACGAGCAGTACTTC.

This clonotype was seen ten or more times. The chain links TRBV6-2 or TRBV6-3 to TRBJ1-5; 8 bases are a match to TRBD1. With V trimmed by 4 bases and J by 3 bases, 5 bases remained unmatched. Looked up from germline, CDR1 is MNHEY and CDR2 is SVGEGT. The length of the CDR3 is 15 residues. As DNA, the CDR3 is TGTGCCAGCAGTTTTTTGACAGGGGCCAATCAGCCCCAGCATTTT. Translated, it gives CASSFLTGANQPQHF.

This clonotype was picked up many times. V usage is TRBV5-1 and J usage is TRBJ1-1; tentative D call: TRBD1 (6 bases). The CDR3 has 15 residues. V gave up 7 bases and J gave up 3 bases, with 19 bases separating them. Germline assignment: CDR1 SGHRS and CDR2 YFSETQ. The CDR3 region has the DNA TGCGCCAGCTCGAGAGGGGGGGCAGAGGACACTGAAGCTTTCTTT. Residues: CASSRGGAEDTEAFF.

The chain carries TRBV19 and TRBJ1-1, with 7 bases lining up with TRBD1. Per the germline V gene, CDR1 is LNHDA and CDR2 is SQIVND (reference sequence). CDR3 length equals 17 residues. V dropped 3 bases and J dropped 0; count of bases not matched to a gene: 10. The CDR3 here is CASSIRRTGPMNTEAFF. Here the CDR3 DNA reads TGTGCCAGTAGTATTCGGCGGACAGGACCTATGAACACTGAAGCTTTCTTT.

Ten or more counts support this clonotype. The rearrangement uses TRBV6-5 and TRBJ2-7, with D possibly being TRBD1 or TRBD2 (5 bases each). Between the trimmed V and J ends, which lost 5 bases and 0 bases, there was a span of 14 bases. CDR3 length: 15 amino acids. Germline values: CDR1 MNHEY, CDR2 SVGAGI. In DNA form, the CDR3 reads TGTGCCAGCAGTCGGCCCGGGGCACTCTCCTACGAGCAGTACTTC. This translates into CASSRPGALSYEQYF.

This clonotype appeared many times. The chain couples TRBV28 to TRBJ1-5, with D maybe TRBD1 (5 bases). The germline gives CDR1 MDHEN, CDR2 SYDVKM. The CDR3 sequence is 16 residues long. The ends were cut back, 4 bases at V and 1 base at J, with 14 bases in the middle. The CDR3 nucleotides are TGTGCCAGCAGTTCCCCCATTCGGGGGAGCAATCAGCCCCAGCATTTT. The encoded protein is CASSSPIRGSNQPQHF.

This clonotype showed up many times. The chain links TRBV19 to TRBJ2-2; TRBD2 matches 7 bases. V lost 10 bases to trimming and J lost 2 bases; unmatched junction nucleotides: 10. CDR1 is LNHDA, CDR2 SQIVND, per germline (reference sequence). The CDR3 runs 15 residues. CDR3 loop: CATGTGGSNTGELFF. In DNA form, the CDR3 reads TGTGCCACCGGGACGGGGGGAAGTAACACCGGGGAGCTGTTTTTT.

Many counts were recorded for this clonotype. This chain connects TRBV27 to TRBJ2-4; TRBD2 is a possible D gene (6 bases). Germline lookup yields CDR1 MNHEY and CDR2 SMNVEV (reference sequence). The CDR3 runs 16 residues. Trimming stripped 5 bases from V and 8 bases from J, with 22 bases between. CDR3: CASSPRLGLPSDIQYF. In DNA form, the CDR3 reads TGTGCCAGCAGTCCCCGCCTCGGACTACCTTCTGACATTCAGTACTTC.

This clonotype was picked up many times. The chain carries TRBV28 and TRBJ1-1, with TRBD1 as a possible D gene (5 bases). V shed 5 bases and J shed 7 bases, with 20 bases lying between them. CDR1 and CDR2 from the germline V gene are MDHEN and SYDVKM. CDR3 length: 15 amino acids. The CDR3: CASSPAAGWVVEAFF. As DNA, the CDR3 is TGTGCCAGCAGTCCTGCCGCAGGGTGGGTGGTTGAAGCTTTCTTT.

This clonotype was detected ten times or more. The CDR3: CASSFQGAEQPQHF. CDR3 nucleotide sequence: TGTGCCAGCAGTTTTCAAGGGGCGGAACAGCCCCAGCATTTT. The V call is TRBV12-3 or TRBV12-4, the J call TRBJ1-5; tentatively, D is TRBD1 (5 bases). This CDR3 has 14 residues. V dropped 3 bases and J dropped 7 bases, with 13 bases sitting between them.

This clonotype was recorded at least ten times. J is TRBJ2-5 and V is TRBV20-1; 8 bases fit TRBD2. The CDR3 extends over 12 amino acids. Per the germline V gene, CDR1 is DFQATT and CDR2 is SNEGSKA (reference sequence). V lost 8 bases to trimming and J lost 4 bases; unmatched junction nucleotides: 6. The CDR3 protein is CSFLSGGETQYF. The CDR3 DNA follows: TGCAGTTTCCTCAGCGGGGGAGAGACCCAGTACTTC.

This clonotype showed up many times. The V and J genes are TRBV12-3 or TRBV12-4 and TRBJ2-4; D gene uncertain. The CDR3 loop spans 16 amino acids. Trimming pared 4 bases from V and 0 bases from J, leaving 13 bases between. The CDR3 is CASSSSPRLAKNIQYF. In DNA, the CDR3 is TGTGCCAGCAGTTCCTCCCCACGGCTAGCCAAAAACATTCAGTACTTC.

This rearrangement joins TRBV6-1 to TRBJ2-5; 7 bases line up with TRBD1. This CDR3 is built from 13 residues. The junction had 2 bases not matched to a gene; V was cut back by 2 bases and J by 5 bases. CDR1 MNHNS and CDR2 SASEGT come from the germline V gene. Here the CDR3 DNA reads TGTGCCAGCAGTGAAACACAGGGGGAGACCCAGTACTTC. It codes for CASSETQGETQYF.

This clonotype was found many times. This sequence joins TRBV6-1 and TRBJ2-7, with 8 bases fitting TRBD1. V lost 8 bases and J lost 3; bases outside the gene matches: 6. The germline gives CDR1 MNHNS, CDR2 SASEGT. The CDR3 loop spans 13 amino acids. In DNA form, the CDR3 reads TGTGCCAGCGACCCCGGACAGGGCTACGAGCAGTACTTC. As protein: CASDPGQGYEQYF.

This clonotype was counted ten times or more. The CDR3 sequence: CSAGGTGPLEQYF. CDR3 bases: TGCAGCGCTGGTGGGACAGGGCCCCTTGAGCAGTACTTC. The chain has TRBV29-1 and TRBJ2-7, with TRBD1 matching 9 bases. Germline trimming cut 7 bases from V and 7 bases from J; bases unmatched to any gene: 11. The germline V gene encodes CDR1 SQVTM and CDR2 ANQGSEA. CDR3 size: 13 residues.

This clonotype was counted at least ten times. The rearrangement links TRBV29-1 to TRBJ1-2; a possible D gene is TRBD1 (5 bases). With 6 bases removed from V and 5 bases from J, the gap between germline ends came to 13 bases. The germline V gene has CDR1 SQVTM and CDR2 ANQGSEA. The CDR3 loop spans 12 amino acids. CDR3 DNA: TGCAGCGTGGGAGCGGGGGGGTATGGCTACACCTTC. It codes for CSVGAGGYGYTF.

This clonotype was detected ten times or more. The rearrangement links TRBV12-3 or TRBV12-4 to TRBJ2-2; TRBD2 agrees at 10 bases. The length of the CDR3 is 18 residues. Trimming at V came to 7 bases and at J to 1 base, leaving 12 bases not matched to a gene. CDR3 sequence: CASTYSPVAGGNTGELFF. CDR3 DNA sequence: TGTGCCAGCACATACTCACCCGTAGCGGGGGGGAACACCGGGGAGCTGTTTTTT.

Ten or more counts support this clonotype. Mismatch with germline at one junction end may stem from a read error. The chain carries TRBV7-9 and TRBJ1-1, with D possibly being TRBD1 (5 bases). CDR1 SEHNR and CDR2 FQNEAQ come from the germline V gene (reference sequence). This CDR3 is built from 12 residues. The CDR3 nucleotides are TGTGCCAGCAGCTTAGGGGGCAACATGAAGACGTTT. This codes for CASSLGGNMKTF.

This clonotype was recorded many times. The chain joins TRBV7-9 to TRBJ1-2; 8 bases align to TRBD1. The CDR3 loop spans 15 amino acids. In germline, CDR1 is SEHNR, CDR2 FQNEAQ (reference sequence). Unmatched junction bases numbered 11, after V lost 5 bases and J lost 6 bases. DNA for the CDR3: TGTGCCAGCAGCACTGGACAGGGAAAGGAAAATGGCTACACCTTC. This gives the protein CASSTGQGKENGYTF.

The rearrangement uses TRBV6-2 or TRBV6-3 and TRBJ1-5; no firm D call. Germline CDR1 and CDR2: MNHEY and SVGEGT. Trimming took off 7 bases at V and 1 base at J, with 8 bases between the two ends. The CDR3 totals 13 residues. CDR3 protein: CASNLGSNQPQHF. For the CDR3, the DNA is TGTGCCAGCAACTTGGGGAGCAATCAGCCCCAGCATTTT.

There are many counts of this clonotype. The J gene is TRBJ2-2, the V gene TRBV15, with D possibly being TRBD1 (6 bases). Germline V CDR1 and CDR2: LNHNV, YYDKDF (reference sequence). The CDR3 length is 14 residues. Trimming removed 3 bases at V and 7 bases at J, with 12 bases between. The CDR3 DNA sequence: TGTGCCACCAGCAGGAGGGGGTCTTTCGGGGAGCTGTTTTTT. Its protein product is CATSRRGSFGELFF.

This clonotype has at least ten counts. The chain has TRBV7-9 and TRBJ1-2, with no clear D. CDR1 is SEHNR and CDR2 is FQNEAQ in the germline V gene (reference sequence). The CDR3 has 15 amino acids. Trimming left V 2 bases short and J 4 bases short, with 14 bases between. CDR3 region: CASSLNAVSFYGYTF. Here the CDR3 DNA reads TGTGCCAGCAGCTTAAATGCAGTTTCCTTCTATGGCTACACCTTC.

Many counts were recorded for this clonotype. CDR3 bases: TGTGCCAGTAGTATAGGAGGCTTCAAACTCTACGAGCAGTACTTC. The encoded protein is CASSIGGFKLYEQYF. The chain recombines TRBV19 with TRBJ2-7; no definite D call. CDR1 is LNHDA and CDR2 is SQIVND in the germline V gene (reference sequence). The CDR3 spans 15 residues. Trimming took 1 base from V and 3 from J, leaving 13 bases between them.